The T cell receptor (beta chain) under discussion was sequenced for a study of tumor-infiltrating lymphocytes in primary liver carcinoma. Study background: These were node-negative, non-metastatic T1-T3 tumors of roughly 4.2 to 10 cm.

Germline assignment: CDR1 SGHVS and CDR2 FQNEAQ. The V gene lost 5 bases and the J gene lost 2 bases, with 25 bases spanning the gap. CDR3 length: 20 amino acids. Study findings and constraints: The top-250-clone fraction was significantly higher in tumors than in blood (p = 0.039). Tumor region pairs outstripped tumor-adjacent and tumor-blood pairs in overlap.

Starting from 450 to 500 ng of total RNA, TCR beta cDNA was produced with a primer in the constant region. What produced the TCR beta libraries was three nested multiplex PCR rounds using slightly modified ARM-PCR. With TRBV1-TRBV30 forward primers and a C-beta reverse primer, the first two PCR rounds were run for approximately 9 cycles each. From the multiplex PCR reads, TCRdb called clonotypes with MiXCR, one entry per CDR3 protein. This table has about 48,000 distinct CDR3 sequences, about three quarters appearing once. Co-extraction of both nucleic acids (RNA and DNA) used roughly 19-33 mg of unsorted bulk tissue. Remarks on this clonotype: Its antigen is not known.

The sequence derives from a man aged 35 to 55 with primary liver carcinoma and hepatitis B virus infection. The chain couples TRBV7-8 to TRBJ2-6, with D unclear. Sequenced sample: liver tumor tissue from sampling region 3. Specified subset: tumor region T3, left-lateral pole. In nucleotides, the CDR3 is TGTGCCAGCAGCCGCCTGATAGGGCCTCAACTCGGAACTGGGGCCAACGTCCTGACTTTC. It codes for CASSRLIGPQLGTGANVLTF.